The rows below give T cell receptor beta chains drawn from one sample of a study of cytomegalovirus exposure and HLA in healthy donors. Generated by immunoSEQ multiplex PCR, the TCRdb table keeps only in-frame clones and is missing some. The table includes about 110,000 clones, roughly four fifths detected once. The sample was PBMCs. The receptors were gathered from a man aged 50-60 years in good health and CMV-seronegative. The CDR3 runs from the conserved cysteine through the conserved F or W. A D gene is named only where the DNA matches it firmly.

j_call	d_call	v_call	cdr3_aa
TRBJ1-3	-	TRBV6-5	CASTRRWGLGNTIYF
TRBJ2-5	TRBD2	TRBV30	CARSERGGVGETQYF
TRBJ1-1	TRBD1	TRBV27	CASSFLDRGITEAFF
TRBJ2-1	TRBD2	TRBV27	CASSSLAGGSYNEQFF
TRBJ1-2	-	TRBV25-1	CASRRAGVYGYTF
TRBJ2-3	-	TRBV4-2	CASSQDIDTQYF
TRBJ2-1	-	TRBV4-2	CASSPREGGHNEQFF
TRBJ2-1	-	TRBV27	CASSPLLAVGEQFF
TRBJ1-1	-	TRBV6-4	CASSARGGSTEAFF
TRBJ2-3	-	TRBV10-1	CASSEQGRSPNTQYF
TRBJ2-2	-	TRBV12-2	CASRFDLTRTGELFF
TRBJ2-1	TRBD2	TRBV4-2	CASSFTERGRSYNEQFF
TRBJ1-6	TRBD1	TRBV6-5	CASSQDRSWSPLHF
TRBJ2-1	TRBD1	TRBV4-1	CASSSPRGTGLNNEQFF
TRBJ1-5	-	TRBV19	CASSKGIGNQPQHF
TRBJ1-3	-	TRBV7-9	CASSSILAPRSGNTIYF
TRBJ1-3	TRBD1	TRBV5-5	CASTWATGPGNTIYF
TRBJ2-1	TRBD2	TRBV9	CASSALAGGVDEQFF
TRBJ1-6	-	TRBV10-3	CAIGGGGRNNSPLHF
TRBJ2-6	-	TRBV4-1	CASSGFGVAVSSGANVLTF
TRBJ2-6	TRBD1	TRBV7-9	CASSLRQGESGANVLTF
TRBJ2-5	TRBD1	TRBV7-2	CASRWRDRETQYF
TRBJ1-2	TRBD1	TRBV6-5	CASWNRGRGGYTF
TRBJ1-3	-	TRBV28	CASRPFGKASGNTIYF
TRBJ1-5	-	TRBV28	CASNYGGDGNQPQHF
TRBJ2-3	TRBD2	TRBV6-6	CASSSTRGGTDTQYF
TRBJ2-6	-	TRBV30	CAWSVPGSGANVLTF
TRBJ2-5	TRBD1	TRBV28	CASSSGQGTETQYF
TRBJ2-1	TRBD1	TRBV6-5	CASSYSGGRGNNEQFF
TRBJ1-6	TRBD1	TRBV27	CASSLRTGTGSIYNSPLHF
TRBJ2-5	-	TRBV6-1	CASSEAWTARETQYF
TRBJ2-3	-	TRBV10-1	CASSEGWGVTDTQYF
TRBJ2-1	TRBD2	TRBV7-3	CASSSRGGPSYNEQFF
TRBJ2-3	TRBD2	TRBV5-4	CASSLVATSGDHTQYF
TRBJ1-1	TRBD1	TRBV15	CATSRDRTGAAAFF
TRBJ1-4	-	TRBV14	CASSPGGTGREKLFF
TRBJ1-6	TRBD1	TRBV18	CASSPGQGYSPLHF
TRBJ1-2	-	TRBV20-1	CSAGTGSGYTF
TRBJ1-4	TRBD1	TRBV6-1	CASRSGTGYEKLFF
TRBJ1-5	-	TRBV4-1	CASSQDRSREEGNRPQHF
TRBJ2-3	-	TRBV6-5	CASKGGGRTDTQYF
TRBJ2-2	TRBD2	TRBV11-2	CASSPWGGGITGELFF